This T cell receptor beta chain was found in a study of spatial heterogeneity in lung cancer. Overall study findings and caveats: Ubiquitous expanded tumor TCRs were observed in blood more at resection than follow-up.

Each molecule of TCR cDNA was tagged with one unique molecular identifier. TCRdb passed the 5' RACE reads through MiXCR, listing each CDR3 protein once. The table has roughly 10,000 distinct CDR3 sequences, approximately 6.8% seen once; the top ten hold around 30%. Many counts were recorded for this clonotype. Its antigen is currently unknown. Within a library made for alpha chains, this beta chain is off target, and its count is uninformative. The germline V gene encodes CDR1 SEHNR and CDR2 FQNEAQ (reference sequence). V was pared by 5 bases and J by 8 bases, with 8 bases of the junction left unmatched. The CDR3 spans 14 residues. Time point denoted: sample taken at primary tumor resection. From tumor, nontumor lung or frozen PBMC, whole RNA was taken unsorted for sequencing.

The source of this sequence is a male donor with early-stage non-small cell lung cancer. V gene TRBV7-9 combines with J gene TRBJ1-4; TRBD1 matches 7 bases. The input for sequencing was PBMCs, taken at surgery. The CDR3 region has the DNA TGTGCCAGCAGCACGACAGGGTTGGACGAAAAACTGTTTTTT. Its translation: CASSTTGLDEKLFF.